This entry describes one T cell receptor beta chain. Its target is not known. Sequencing was designed to attain a depth spanning 1 in 200,000 to 1 in 1 million T cells. Sequencing was performed with immunoSEQ multiplex PCR; in TCRdb, only in-frame clones are kept and a portion is missing. Here the sample spans roughly 200,000 clones, just under 80% being singletons. The data belong to a study of cytotoxic CD8 clonotypes in ibrutinib-treated CLL. Turning to the study itself: Response samples followed a median approximately 13 months of treatment, range 6 to 36.

General study results and limits: Shared public clonotypes were rare, and on treatment they either got smaller or stayed the same.

The specimen comprised PBMCs, sampled after 12 months of ibrutinib treatment. The sequence was obtained from a human donor with chronic lymphocytic leukemia.

The CDR3 is CASRLAGGAGELFF. DNA of the CDR3: TGTGCCAGCAGGCTAGCGGGAGGCGCCGGGGAGCTGTTTTTT. V and J are TRBV2 and TRBJ2-2; 11 nucleotides match TRBD2. Losses at the gene ends were 6 bases for V and 6 bases for J; bases not matched to a gene: 3. This CDR3 region has 14 residues. CDR1 is SNHLY and CDR2 is FYNNEI in the germline V gene.